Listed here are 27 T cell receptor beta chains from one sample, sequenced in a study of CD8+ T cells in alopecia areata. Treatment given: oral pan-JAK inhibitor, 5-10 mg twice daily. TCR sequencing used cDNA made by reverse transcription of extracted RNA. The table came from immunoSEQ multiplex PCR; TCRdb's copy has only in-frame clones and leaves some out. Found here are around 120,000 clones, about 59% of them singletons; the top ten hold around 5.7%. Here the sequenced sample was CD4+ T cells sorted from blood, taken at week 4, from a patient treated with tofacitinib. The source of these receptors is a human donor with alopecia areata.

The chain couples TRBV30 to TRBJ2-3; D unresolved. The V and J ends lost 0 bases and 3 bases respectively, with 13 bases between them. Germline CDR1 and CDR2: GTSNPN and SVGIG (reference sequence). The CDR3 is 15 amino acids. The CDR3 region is CAWSVSRTNTDTQYF. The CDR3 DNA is TGTGCCTGGAGTGTTAGCAGGACGAATACAGATACGCAGTATTTT.

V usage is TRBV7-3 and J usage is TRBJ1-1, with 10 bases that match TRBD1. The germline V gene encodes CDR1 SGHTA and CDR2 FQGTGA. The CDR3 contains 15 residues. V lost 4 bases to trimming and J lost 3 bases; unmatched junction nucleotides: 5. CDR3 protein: CASSSTGGTDTEAFF. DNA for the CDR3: TGTGCCAGCAGCTCGACAGGGGGCACGGACACTGAAGCTTTCTTT. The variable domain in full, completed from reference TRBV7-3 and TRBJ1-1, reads GAGVSQTPSNKVTEKGKYVELRCDPISGHTALYWYRQSLGQGPEFLIYFQGTGAADDSGLPNDRFFAVRPEGSVSTLKIQRTERGDSAVYLCASSSTGGTDTEAFFGQGTRLTVV.

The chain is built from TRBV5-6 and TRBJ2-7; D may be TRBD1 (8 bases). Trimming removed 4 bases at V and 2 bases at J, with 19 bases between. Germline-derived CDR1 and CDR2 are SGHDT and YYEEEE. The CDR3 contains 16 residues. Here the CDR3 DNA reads TGTGCCAGCAGCGGACTAGGGACAGGCAAACCCTACGAGCAGTACTTC. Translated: CASSGLGTGKPYEQYF. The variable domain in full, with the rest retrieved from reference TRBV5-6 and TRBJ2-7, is DAGVTQSPTHLIKTRGQQVTLRCSPKSGHDTVSWYQQALGQGPQFIFQYYEEEERQRGNFPDRFSGHQFPNYSSELNVNALLLGDSALYLCASSGLGTGKPYEQYFGPGTRLTVT.

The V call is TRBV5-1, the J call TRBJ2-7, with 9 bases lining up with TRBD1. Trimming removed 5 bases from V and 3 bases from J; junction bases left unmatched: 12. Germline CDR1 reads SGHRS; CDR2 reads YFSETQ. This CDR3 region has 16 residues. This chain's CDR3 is CASSSRTGASLYEQYF. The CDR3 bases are TGCGCCAGCAGTTCAAGGACAGGGGCGAGCCTCTACGAGCAGTACTTC.

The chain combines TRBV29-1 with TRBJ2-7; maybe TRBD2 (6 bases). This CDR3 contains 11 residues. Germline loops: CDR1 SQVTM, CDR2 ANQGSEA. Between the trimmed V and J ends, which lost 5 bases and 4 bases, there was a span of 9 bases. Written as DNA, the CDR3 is TGCAGCGTTAAGGGGAGGTACGAGCAGTACTTC. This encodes CSVKGRYEQYF.

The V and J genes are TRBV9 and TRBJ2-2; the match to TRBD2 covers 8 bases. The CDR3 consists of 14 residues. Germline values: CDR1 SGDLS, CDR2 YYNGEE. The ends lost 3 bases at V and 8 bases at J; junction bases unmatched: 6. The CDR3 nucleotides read TGTGCCAGCAGCGACCTTAGCGGGGTGGGGGAGCTGTTTTTT. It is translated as CASSDLSGVGELFF.

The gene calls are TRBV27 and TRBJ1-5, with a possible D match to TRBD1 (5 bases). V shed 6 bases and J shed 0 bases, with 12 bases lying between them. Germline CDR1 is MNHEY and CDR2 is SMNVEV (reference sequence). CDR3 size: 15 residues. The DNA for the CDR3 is TGTGCCAGCAGAATTCAGGGCTATAGCAATCAGCCCCAGCATTTT. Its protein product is CASRIQGYSNQPQHF.

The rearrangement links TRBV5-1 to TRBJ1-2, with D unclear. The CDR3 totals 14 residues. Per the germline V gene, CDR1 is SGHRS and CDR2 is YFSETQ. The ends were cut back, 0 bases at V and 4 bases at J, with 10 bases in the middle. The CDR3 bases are TGCGCCAGCAGCTTGGATACGGGATTCTATGGCTACACCTTC. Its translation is CASSLDTGFYGYTF.

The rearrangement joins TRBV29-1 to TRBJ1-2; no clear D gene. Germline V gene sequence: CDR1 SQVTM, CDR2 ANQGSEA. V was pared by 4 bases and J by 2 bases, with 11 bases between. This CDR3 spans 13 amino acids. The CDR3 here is CSVAGFYNYGYTF. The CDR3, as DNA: TGCAGCGTTGCGGGCTTCTACAACTATGGCTACACCTTC. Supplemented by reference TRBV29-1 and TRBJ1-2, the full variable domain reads SAVISQKPSRDICQRGTSLTIQCQVDSQVTMMFWYRQQPGQSLTLIATANQGSEATYESGFVIDKFPISRPNLTFSTLTVSNMSPEDSSIYLCSVAGFYNYGYTFGSGTRLTVV.

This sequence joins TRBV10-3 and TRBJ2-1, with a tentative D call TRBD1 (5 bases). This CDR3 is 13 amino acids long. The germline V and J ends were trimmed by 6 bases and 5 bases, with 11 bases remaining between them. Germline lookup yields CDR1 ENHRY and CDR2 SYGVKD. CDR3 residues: CAIRPDSDNEQFF. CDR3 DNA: TGTGCCATCAGACCCGACAGCGACAATGAGCAGTTCTTC.

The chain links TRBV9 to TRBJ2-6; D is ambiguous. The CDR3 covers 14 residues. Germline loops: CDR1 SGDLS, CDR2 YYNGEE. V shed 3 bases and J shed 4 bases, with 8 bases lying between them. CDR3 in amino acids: CASSAATGANVLTF. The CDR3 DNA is TGTGCCAGCAGCGCGGCGACAGGGGCCAACGTCCTGACTTTC.

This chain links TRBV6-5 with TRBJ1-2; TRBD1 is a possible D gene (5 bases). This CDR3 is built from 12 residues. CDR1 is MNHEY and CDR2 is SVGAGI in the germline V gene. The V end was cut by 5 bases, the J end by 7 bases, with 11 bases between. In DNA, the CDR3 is TGTGCCAGCAGTAATCAGGGTCGTGGCTACACCTTC. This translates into CASSNQGRGYTF.

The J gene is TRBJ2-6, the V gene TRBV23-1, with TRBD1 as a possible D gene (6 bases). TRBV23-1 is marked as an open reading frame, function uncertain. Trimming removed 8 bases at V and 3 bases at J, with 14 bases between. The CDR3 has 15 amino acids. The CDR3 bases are TGCGCCAGCCGCGAAACAGGGTATGGGGCCAACGTCCTGACTTTC. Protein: CASRETGYGANVLTF.

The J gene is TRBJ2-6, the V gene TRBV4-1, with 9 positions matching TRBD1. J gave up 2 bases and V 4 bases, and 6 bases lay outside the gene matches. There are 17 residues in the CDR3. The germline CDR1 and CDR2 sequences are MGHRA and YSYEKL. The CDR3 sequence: CASSPDRGSTGANVLTF. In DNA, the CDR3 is TGCGCCAGCAGCCCCGACAGGGGGAGTACTGGGGCCAACGTCCTGACTTTC.

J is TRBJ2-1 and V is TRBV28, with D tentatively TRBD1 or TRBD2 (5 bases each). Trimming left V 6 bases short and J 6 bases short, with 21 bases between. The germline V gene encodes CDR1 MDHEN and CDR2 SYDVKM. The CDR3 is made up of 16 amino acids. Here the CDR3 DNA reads TGTGCCAGCAGCCCCACGAGCCCGGGGCATGGCAATGAGCAGTTCTTC. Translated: CASSPTSPGHGNEQFF.

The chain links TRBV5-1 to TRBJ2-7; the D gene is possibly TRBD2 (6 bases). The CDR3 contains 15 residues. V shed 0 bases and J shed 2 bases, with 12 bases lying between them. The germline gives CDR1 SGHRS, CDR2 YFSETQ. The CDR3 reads CASSLGRGGPYEQYF. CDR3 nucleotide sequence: TGCGCCAGCAGCTTGGGGAGGGGAGGACCCTACGAGCAGTACTTC.

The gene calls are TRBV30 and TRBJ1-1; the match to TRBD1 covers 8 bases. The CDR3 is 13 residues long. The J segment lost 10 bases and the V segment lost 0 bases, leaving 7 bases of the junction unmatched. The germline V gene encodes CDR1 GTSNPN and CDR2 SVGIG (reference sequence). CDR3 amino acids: CAWSVGDRLGAFF. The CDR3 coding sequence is TGTGCCTGGAGTGTCGGGGACAGGCTGGGAGCTTTCTTT. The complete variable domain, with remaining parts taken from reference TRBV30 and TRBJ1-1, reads SQTIHQWPATLVQPVGSPLSLECTVEGTSNPNLYWYRQAAGRGLQLLFYSVGIGQISSEVPQNLSASRPQDRQFILSSKKLLLSDSGFYLCAWSVGDRLGAFFGQGTRLTVV.

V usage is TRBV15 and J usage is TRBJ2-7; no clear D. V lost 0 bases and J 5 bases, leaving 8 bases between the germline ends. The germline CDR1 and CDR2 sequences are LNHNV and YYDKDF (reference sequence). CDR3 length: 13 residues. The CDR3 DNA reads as TGTGCCACCAGCAGAGACCCCCCCGACGAGCAGTACTTC. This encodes CATSRDPPDEQYF.

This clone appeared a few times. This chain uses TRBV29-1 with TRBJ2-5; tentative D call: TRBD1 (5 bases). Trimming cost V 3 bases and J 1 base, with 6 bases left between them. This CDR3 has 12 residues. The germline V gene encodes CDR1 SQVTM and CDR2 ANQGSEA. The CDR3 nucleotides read TGCAGCGTTGACAGGGCCCAAGAGACCCAGTACTTC. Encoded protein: CSVDRAQETQYF.

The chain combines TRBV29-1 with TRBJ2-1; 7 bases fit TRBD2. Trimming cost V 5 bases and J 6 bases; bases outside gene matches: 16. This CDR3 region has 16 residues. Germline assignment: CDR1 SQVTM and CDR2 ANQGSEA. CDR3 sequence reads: CSVQMLGGGPRNEQFF. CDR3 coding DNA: TGCAGCGTTCAGATGTTGGGGGGAGGGCCCCGCAATGAGCAGTTCTTC.

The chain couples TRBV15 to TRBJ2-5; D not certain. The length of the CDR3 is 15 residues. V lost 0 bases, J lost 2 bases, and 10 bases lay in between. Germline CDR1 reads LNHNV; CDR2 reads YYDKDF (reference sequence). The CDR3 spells CATSRDPAQQETQYF. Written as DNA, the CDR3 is TGTGCCACCAGCAGAGATCCAGCGCAACAAGAGACCCAGTACTTC.

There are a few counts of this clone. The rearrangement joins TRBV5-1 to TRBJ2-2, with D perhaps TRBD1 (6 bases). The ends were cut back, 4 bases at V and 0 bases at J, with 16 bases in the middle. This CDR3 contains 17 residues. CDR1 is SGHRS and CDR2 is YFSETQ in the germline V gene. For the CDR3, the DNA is TGCGCCAGCAGCCCGGGAACAGGGAGCGCGAACACCGGGGAGCTGTTTTTT. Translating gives CASSPGTGSANTGELFF.

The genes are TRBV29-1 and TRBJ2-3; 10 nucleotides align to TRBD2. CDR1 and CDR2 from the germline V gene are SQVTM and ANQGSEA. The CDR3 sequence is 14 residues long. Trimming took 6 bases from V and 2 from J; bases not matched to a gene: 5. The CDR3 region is CSVLAGVPTDTQYF. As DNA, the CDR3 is TGCAGCGTGCTAGCGGGGGTCCCCACAGATACGCAGTATTTT.

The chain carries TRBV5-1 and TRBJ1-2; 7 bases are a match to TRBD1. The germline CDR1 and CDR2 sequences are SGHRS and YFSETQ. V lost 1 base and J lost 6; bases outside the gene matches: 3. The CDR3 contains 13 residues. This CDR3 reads CASSLRGGDGYTF. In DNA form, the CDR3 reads TGCGCCAGCAGCTTGAGAGGGGGCGATGGCTACACCTTC.

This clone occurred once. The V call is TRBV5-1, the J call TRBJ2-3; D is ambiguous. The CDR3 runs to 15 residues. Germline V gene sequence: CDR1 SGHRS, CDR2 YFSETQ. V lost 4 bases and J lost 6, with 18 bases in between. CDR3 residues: CASSITTPDVDTQYF. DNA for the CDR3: TGCGCCAGCAGCATAACAACTCCCGATGTGGATACGCAGTATTTT.

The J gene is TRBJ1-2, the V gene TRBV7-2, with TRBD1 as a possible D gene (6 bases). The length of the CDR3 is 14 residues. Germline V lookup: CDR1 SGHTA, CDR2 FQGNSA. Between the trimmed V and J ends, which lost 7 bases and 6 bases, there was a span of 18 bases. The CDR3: CASTQGTERNGYTF. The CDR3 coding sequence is TGTGCCAGCACACAGGGAACTGAAAGAAATGGCTACACCTTC.

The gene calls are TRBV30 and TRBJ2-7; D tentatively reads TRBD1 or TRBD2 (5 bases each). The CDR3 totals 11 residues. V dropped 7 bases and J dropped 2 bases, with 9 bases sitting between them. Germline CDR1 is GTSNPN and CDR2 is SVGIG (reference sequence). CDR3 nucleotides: TGTGCCTTGGGGACGGCCTACGAGCAGTACTTC. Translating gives CALGTAYEQYF.